Listed below are T cell receptor beta chains from one sample, sequenced in a study of human T cells and chemical hapten exposure. Each CDR3 protein gets one entry after TCRdb re-called the RACE reads with MiXCR. The sample consists of roughly 130,000 distinct CDR3 sequences, 9% to 10% of them appearing once. The sample taken for sequencing was whole blood. The origin of the receptors is a male donor in good health. Some clones in this sample may be carry-over from other donors' samples. CDR3s include the opening cysteine and the closing phenylalanine or tryptophan. D genes are given only for firm matches. Rows give clone size only sometimes, using once, few, many, or a class for an expanded clone.

V	D	J	size	DNA	CDR3
TRBV9	-	TRBJ2-2	many	TGTGCCAGCAGCGTAGTAGTTGGGACCACCGGGGAGCTGTTTTTT	CASSVVVGTTGELFF
TRBV5-4	TRBD1	TRBJ2-7	many	TGTGCCAGCAGCTTGGCCGACAGGGGCCACGAGCAGTACTTC	CASSLADRGHEQYF
TRBV12-3/TRBV12-4	-	TRBJ2-7	many	TGTGCCAGCAGTTTAATGGCAGCTTACGAGCAGTACTTC	CASSLMAAYEQYF
TRBV14	-	TRBJ2-3	many	TGTGCCAGCAGCCAAGAGGCGCAGGCCTCAGGGACGCAGTATTTT	CASSQEAQASGTQYF
TRBV7-8	-	TRBJ2-3	-	TGTGCCAGCAGGTTATATTCGGAGGGGGCGCGGACAGATACGCAGTATTTT	CASRLYSEGARTDTQYF
TRBV14	TRBD2	TRBJ2-1	once	TGTGCCAGCAGCCAAGTTGGAACTAGCGGGAGTTCGGCCTACAATGAGCAGTTCTTC	CASSQVGTSGSSAYNEQFF
TRBV18	-	TRBJ2-5	few	TGTGCCAGCTCACCAACAGGGTTACAAGAGACCCAGTACTTC	CASSPTGLQETQYF
TRBV5-1	TRBD1	TRBJ2-5	-	TGCGCCAGCAGCTACGGACAGGGTGAAGAGACCCAGTACTTC	CASSYGQGEETQYF
TRBV4-2	TRBD2	TRBJ2-1	few	TGTGCCAGCAGCCAAGGGCCGGGACTAGCACCCGGCATTCCATTCGACAATGAGCAGTTCTTC	CASSQGPGLAPGIPFDNEQFF
TRBV5-1	-	TRBJ2-7	-	TGCGCCAGCAGCTGGGGCGGAACCTACGAGCAGTACTTC	CASSWGGTYEQYF
TRBV29-1	-	TRBJ2-1	many	TGCAGCGTCGCAAGGAGGAATGAGCAGTTCTTC	CSVARRNEQFF
TRBV10-3	-	TRBJ1-1	-	TGTGCCATCAGTGAACTCAACACTGAAGCTTTCTTT	CAISELNTEAFF
TRBV7-2	-	TRBJ2-5	-	TGTGCCAGCAGCTTAGTTTGGCATTTCCAAGAGACCCAGTACTTC	CASSLVWHFQETQYF
TRBV5-1	TRBD2	TRBJ2-5	many	TGCGCCAGCACCCCCGTGACTAGCGGGAGCGTCGGAGAGACCCAGTACTTC	CASTPVTSGSVGETQYF
TRBV20-1	TRBD1	TRBJ2-7	many	TGCAGTGCCACCCGGGACAGGACACCCCACGAGCAGTACTTC	CSATRDRTPHEQYF
TRBV7-9	TRBD2	TRBJ2-5	few	TGTGCCAGCAGCACGGGACTAGCGGGGGAAGAGACCCAGTACTTC	CASSTGLAGEETQYF
TRBV4-2	TRBD1	TRBJ1-5	many	TGTGCCAGCAGCCAGGCTACAGGGGCCCTGAATAGCAATCAGCCCCAGCATTTT	CASSQATGALNSNQPQHF
TRBV27	-	TRBJ1-6	-	TGTGCCAGCAGACGGGGGCATGGGTATAATTCACCCCTCCACTTT	CASRRGHGYNSPLHF
TRBV7-9	-	TRBJ2-4	many	TGTGCCAGCAGCTTAGTGGTTTCGGCTACGCCAGCCAAAAACATTCAGTACTTC	CASSLVVSATPAKNIQYF
TRBV5-1	-	TRBJ1-6	-	TGCGCCAGCAGCTTGAGTAGGACCCTTAATTCACCCCTCCACTTT	CASSLSRTLNSPLHF
TRBV7-6	TRBD1	TRBJ2-7	-	TGTGCCAGCAGCCACTTAGTATGGGACAGCTCCTACGAGCAGTACTTC	CASSHLVWDSSYEQYF
TRBV4-2	-	TRBJ1-2	few	TGTGCCAGCAGCCAAGTCAGTGGACAGCCTTCTAACTATGGCTACACCTTC	CASSQVSGQPSNYGYTF
TRBV12-3/TRBV12-4	TRBD1	TRBJ1-1	-	TGTGCCAGCGAGACAGGGCAGGGAACTGAAGCTTTCTTT	CASETGQGTEAFF
TRBV5-1	-	TRBJ1-1	few	TGCGCCAGCAGCTTGTTATTGGGCACTGAAGCTTTCTTT	CASSLLLGTEAFF
TRBV3-1	TRBD2	TRBJ2-1	few	TGTGCCAGCAGCCACGATAGCGGGAGCTCCTACAATGAGCAGTTCTTC	CASSHDSGSSYNEQFF
TRBV5-6	-	TRBJ1-6	-	TGTGCCAGCAGCCAACCGGGAAGGTCCTATAATTCACCCCTCCACTTT	CASSQPGRSYNSPLHF
TRBV5-1	-	TRBJ2-3	-	TGCGCCAGCAGCCTGGGACAGGGAACGAGCGGGAGTCCCTTGGCAGATACGCAGTATTTT	CASSLGQGTSGSPLADTQYF
TRBV15	-	TRBJ1-1	few	TGTGCCACGGTAGCAATCACCTCGGGGCTGCGAGCGGCTTTCTTT	CATVAITSGLRAAFF